The subject of this entry is one T cell receptor (beta chain). What antigen it recognizes has not been identified. Base qualities were left out, and no much larger clone turns up one base away. This record belongs to a study of cytomegalovirus exposure and HLA in healthy donors (dated by TCRdb to the late 2010s). Turning to the overall study: An earlier analysis of approximately 590 of the donors reported about 290 Gb of sequence data and 120 million or so unique TCR beta sequences from 150 million to 200 million T cells. An early release that covered some 630 HLA-typed donors contained about 300 gigabases of sequencing data and tens of millions of unique TCR sequences. Among the 398 genotyped donors, approximately 76% belonged to the genetic ancestry cluster associated with self-reported Caucasian donors. The study was designed to test whether signatures of past pathogen exposure could be identified by cataloging public T cell receptors. The study used immunosequencing to profile the T cell repertoires of approximately 650 subjects and linked those repertoires to cytomegalovirus serostatus. A separate validation cohort of roughly 110 different subjects was used in addition to the roughly 700-subject first cohort. To predict cytomegalovirus infection status, the study brought together high-throughput TCR immunosequencing, statistical association of individual TCRs with disease status, and machine learning. To study patterns of TCR occurrence, a later analysis re-analyzed previously published TCR beta repertoires from 700 or so donors and added high-resolution HLA genotyping. The later analysis used no new phenotypic data to find candidate immune exposures, relying instead on TCR beta sequences and their occurrence across donors. An earlier analysis of several hundred of the donors applied high-throughput TCR beta sequencing to assess whether each TCR beta V gene segment acted as functional or pseudogenic. Donor age, sex, ethnicity and CMV serostatus were compiled alongside the repertoire data. In a later genetic analysis, genome-wide SNP genotypes for about three fifths of the roughly 670 donors were used, and that subset was treated as a discovery cohort. All discovery cohort repertoires had been generated on a single sequencing platform. Class I and class II HLA loci were covered by the typing at four-digit resolution. Typing coverage varied by locus: roughly 629-640 donors for A, B, C, DRB1 and DQB1; approximately 520 for DQA1; about 570 for DPA1; 400 to 480 for DPB1. Roughly 5 DR-DQ haplotypes were handled as single units for association and clustering, since linkage in the cohort was strong. Across 398 genotyped donors of the cohort, an average of roughly 250,000 unique TCR beta nucleotide sequences per donor were sequenced, and approximately 17% of those sequences were non-productive. Here is what the overall study found, with its caveats: Because counts were too low, about 15 rarely observed V segments, including chromosome 9 orphons, were left out of the earlier analysis of 587 of the donors. Three of the identified cytomegalovirus-associated TCR beta chains were confirmed in vitro to be specific for cytomegalovirus antigens. For the cohort, immune exposure information was limited to CMV serostatus. In the study, 150 to 200 TCR beta chains were listed as associated with cytomegalovirus. According to a later analysis, parvovirus B19, influenza, CMV and Epstein-Barr virus appeared linked to several top co-occurrence clusters. Linkage disequilibrium might explain the correlated functional status among segregating V segments, but an unknown experimental factor could not be excluded. Strong co-occurrence of HLA alleles, especially DR and DQ, made assigning TCR associations to individual alleles difficult. The 87-base-pair reads could not distinguish some IMGT-functional V segments, including TRBV6-2 and TRBV6-3, so those segments were excluded. Only TCR beta chains were sequenced in this cohort, and the absence of alpha or paired-chain data limited detectable features. In an earlier analysis of over 550 of the donors, most TCR beta V segments were observed in productive rearrangements about 87% or about 30% of the time, broadly matching IMGT annotations. According to the authors, the approach could potentially be generalized to other disease states and immunological phenotypes. Roughly uniform sequencing depth across donors was assumed in presence/absence analyses, although this assumption may not hold. Specific HLA alleles were associated with 15,000 to 20,000 TCR beta sequences at a false discovery rate of 0.05 in a later analysis. A further reported finding was that TCR beta sequences accurately predicted the HLA-A and HLA-B alleles for most subjects in the first cohort. The sequencing pipeline was judged likely to have produced a cluster of highly shared sequence variants as a technical artifact. The classifier was reported to diagnose cytomegalovirus status with high specificity and sensitivity in both the original and validation cohorts. In a later analysis, HLA-associated TCR beta chains were found to be more clonally expanded and to have lower generation probabilities than equally common non-associated chains. Most TCR sequences were seen in very few donors, while some public TCRs were found in many individuals. In a later analysis, most CMV-associated TCR beta chains were found to appear HLA-restricted, with HLA associations seemingly driven largely by CMV exposure. A later genetic analysis associated a missense DCLRE1C variant with V-gene and J-gene trimming of TCR beta chains, and an independent cohort replicated the association. A later analysis found that TCR association rates varied across HLA loci, with DRB1 alleles showing the most associated TCRs and HLA-C alleles the fewest. Because HLA typing was unavailable for some donors at each locus, only the typed subset was used in association tests. Compared with the approximately 600-donor mean, donors in an Asian-associated ancestry cluster had fewer N-insertions in productive TCRs, according to a later genetic analysis.

Library preparation used the immunoSEQ multiplex PCR assay. For the multiplex PCR, a mixture combining 60 forward primers for TCR Vbeta segments and 13 reverse primers for TCR Jbeta segments was used. A multiplex PCR assay on genomic DNA amplified the CDR3 region of rearranged TCR beta genes. On the Illumina HiSeq System, the amplified TCR beta libraries were sequenced as 87-base-pair reads. As for the original processing: A later analysis tallied roughly 76 million unique TCR beta chains across the 640 or so repertoires, and about 10 million of those chains were shared by two or more donors. Raw reads were error-corrected and collapsed into unique sequences with a nearest-neighbor algorithm that merged closely related sequences to remove PCR and sequencing errors. Alignment of CDR3 sequences to IMGT reference sequences was used to assign V, D and J gene segments. Each retained sequence needed at least a six-nucleotide match to both a V gene segment and a J gene segment. A rearrangement counted as productive if the CDR3 had no stop codons and remained in frame with V and J, and every other rearrangement counted as non-productive. Following IMGT convention, CDR3 was defined as the stretch from the second conserved V-encoded cysteine up to the conserved J-encoded phenylalanine. In an earlier analysis of roughly 580 of the donors, sequences lacking an unambiguous match to a single V gene segment were excluded. An earlier analysis of several hundred of the donors called V segments functional above 56.7% productive rearrangements and segregating when the between-donor standard deviation exceeded 5%. A statistical classification framework was built to diagnose cytomegalovirus status from the catalog of TCR beta chain sequences. V and J gene assignment, in a later analysis, came from comparing TCR nucleotide sequences with IMGT/GENE-DB human TR gene sequences. In a later analysis, CDR3 sequences and most-parsimonious VDJ recombination scenarios were assigned using the TCRdist pipeline. In a later analysis, each TCR beta chain was defined by its CDR3 amino acid sequence together with its V-gene family, and reads without a unique V-gene family were excluded. A later analysis removed 600 or so highly shared, low-generation-probability nucleotide sequences to deal with suspected cross-contamination and a sequencing artifact. In a later analysis, a clonal expansion index for each public chain was calculated from normalized within-repertoire ranks of inferred template counts. Generation probabilities in a later analysis came from a VDJ recombination model fitted to out-of-frame rearrangements, and those results were checked against IGoR. In a later analysis, TCR-TCR, TCR-HLA and TCR-CMV co-occurrence was scored with hypergeometric tests, and a repertoire-size bias correction was applied to TCR pairs. A later analysis estimated false discovery rates by permuting HLA or CMV assignments 20 times. In a later analysis, co-occurring TCRs were grouped using DBSCAN, with TCRdist sequence similarity added in when clustering inside HLA-allele-positive subsets. Repertoires with fewer than 30,000 or more than 120,000 public chains, plus five repertoires with anomalous nucleotide sharing, were excluded from co-occurrence clustering. In its TCRdb copy, this immuneACCESS table keeps in-frame sequences only and misses some clones. Where compared with another copy, unresolved V genes explain less than half of these, and the others have no known cause. Clone size and V and J calls were adopted from that table, with D and trimming inferred from the DNA. The sample table records around 190,000 clones; around nine tenths of these occur just once. The ten largest make up roughly 1.7% of the sample.

From a lookup of the germline V gene (reference sequence), CDR1 and CDR2 are SEHNR and FQNEAQ. The CDR3 covers 15 residues, taking in both the cysteine and the phenylalanine. Only the CDR3 DNA stays, 45 bases, in frame from base 1. The V end loses 0 bases and the J end loses 4 bases, and a stretch of 12 bases separates them. In total, 600 or so healthy bone marrow donors made up the cohort. Cohort members were all nominally healthy when sampled, although unrecorded immune exposures were likely present. The donor was CMV seronegative and belonged to the group of 352 seronegative cohort members. A peripheral blood sample was provided by each donor, and peripheral blood mononuclear cells were used for TCR beta sequencing. Genomic DNA was extracted from the blood cell samples with the Qiagen DNeasy Blood Extraction Kit.

Input material: PBMCs. This receptor was identified in a woman younger than 35 in good health and CMV-seronegative. The receptor chain draws on TRBV7-9 and TRBJ1-2, with no D gene named confidently. CDR3 loop: CASSLAREFFYGYTF. The DNA is as follows: TGTGCCAGCAGCTTAGCTCGGGAATTTTTCTATGGCTACACCTTC.